The 16 T cell receptor beta chains in this list originate from one sample, sequenced in a study of CD8 T cells in Susac syndrome. The RNA, about 0.45 to 1 ug, was put through reverse transcription using random hexamers. TCRdb re-analysed the immunoSEQ multiplex PCR reads in MiXCR, keeping a single row per CDR3 protein. Here the sample spans 150,000 or so distinct CDR3 sequences, around 95% being singletons. Sequenced material: CD8+ T cells from PBMCs. The receptor source for this set is a human donor with multiple sclerosis.

V usage is TRBV12-3 or TRBV12-4 and J usage is TRBJ1-1; D is uncertain. This CDR3 has 14 amino acids. Trimming pared 8 bases from V and 0 bases from J, leaving 13 bases between. CDR3 sequence reads: CASYGLGVNTEAFF. CDR3 nucleotide sequence: TGTGCCAGCTATGGACTTGGGGTGAACACTGAAGCTTTCTTT.

The gene calls are TRBV15 and TRBJ2-2; D gene uncertain. This CDR3 has 15 residues. The germline V gene has CDR1 LNHNV and CDR2 YYDKDF (reference sequence). V lost 3 bases to trimming and J lost 1 base, with 9 bases between them. In nucleotides, the CDR3 is TGTGCCACCAGCAGTTCTTGGGGGAACACCGGGGAGCTGTTTTTT. Protein sequence: CATSSSWGNTGELFF.

This chain connects TRBV7-8 to TRBJ2-3; D unclear. Per germline, CDR1 SGHVS and CDR2 FQNEAQ. V lost 5 bases, J lost 2 bases, and 11 bases lay in between. There are 14 residues in the CDR3. CDR3 sequence reads: CASSPEASTDTQYF. The CDR3 coding sequence is TGTGCCAGCAGCCCCGAGGCGTCCACAGATACGCAGTATTTT.

In DNA, the CDR3 is TGTGCCAGCAGTTTTAGGGGCGCTGAATCACCCCTCCACTTT. This codes for CASSFRGAESPLHF. The gene calls are TRBV27 and TRBJ1-6; D is perhaps TRBD1 (5 bases). The germline gives CDR1 MNHEY, CDR2 SMNVEV (reference sequence). V was clipped by 3 bases and J by 10 bases, with 13 bases between them. The CDR3 consists of 14 residues.

V is TRBV28 and J is TRBJ2-7, with a tentative D call TRBD2 (5 bases). Trimming removed 3 bases at V and 2 bases at J, with 8 bases between. This CDR3 contains 13 residues. Germline V gene lookup returns CDR1 MDHEN and CDR2 SYDVKM. The CDR3 loop reads CASSFGETYEQYF. Here the CDR3 DNA reads TGTGCCAGCAGTTTCGGGGAAACCTACGAGCAGTACTTC.

V usage is TRBV20-1 and J usage is TRBJ2-7; the D gene could be TRBD1 or TRBD2 (5 bases each). Trimming removed 5 bases from V and 0 bases from J, with 11 bases in between. This CDR3 region has 13 residues. CDR1 and CDR2 (germline): DFQATT, SNEGSKA (reference sequence). CDR3 sequence (DNA): TGCAGTGCTGGGACCGTCGACTCCTACGAGCAGTACTTC. Residues: CSAGTVDSYEQYF.

This chain joins TRBV7-9 and TRBJ2-7; 7 nucleotides agree with TRBD1. CDR1 and CDR2 from the germline V gene are SEHNR and FQNEAQ (reference sequence). CDR3 length: 14 amino acids. With V trimmed by 0 bases and J by 2 bases, 1 base remained unmatched. CDR3 region: CASSLAGGPYEQYF. CDR3 DNA: TGTGCCAGCAGCTTAGCAGGGGGCCCCTACGAGCAGTACTTC.

The chain uses TRBV12-5 and TRBJ2-5; D gene unclear. V gave up 0 bases and J gave up 1 base, with 9 bases separating them. There are 15 residues in the CDR3. In germline, CDR1 is LGHNT, CDR2 FRNRAP. The CDR3 nucleotides are TGTGCTAGTGGTTTGGTACAAAACGGCCAAGAGACCCAGTACTTC. Its protein is CASGLVQNGQETQYF.

This clonotype was detected only once. This chain joins TRBV30 and TRBJ2-3, with 9 bases that match TRBD2. Per the germline V gene, CDR1 is GTSNPN and CDR2 is SVGIG (reference sequence). The CDR3 covers 15 residues. V shed 8 bases, J shed 6 bases, and the junction held 15 bases outside the gene matches. The CDR3 here is CAHSPGAGGSDTQYF. The CDR3 DNA follows: TGTGCCCACTCCCCAGGGGCGGGGGGGTCCGATACGCAGTATTTT. The full variable domain, completed using reference TRBV30 and TRBJ2-3, is SQTIHQWPATLVQPVGSPLSLECTVEGTSNPNLYWYRQAAGRGLQLLFYSVGIGQISSEVPQNLSASRPQDRQFILSSKKLLLSDSGFYLCAHSPGAGGSDTQYFGPGTRLTVL.

The rearrangement links TRBV3-1 to TRBJ1-6; D unclear. This CDR3 region has 12 residues. Germline lookup yields CDR1 LGHDT and CDR2 YNNKEL (reference sequence). V lost 0 bases and J 14 bases, leaving 8 bases between the germline ends. The CDR3 sequence is CASSQEGVTLHF. CDR3 bases: TGTGCCAGCAGCCAAGAGGGAGTGACCCTCCACTTT. The full variable domain, rest sourced from reference TRBV3-1 and TRBJ1-6, is DTAVSQTPKYLVTQMGNDKSIKCEQNLGHDTMYWYKQDSKKFLKIMFSYNNKELIINETVPNRFSPKSPDKAHLNLHINSLELGDSAVYFCASSQEGVTLHFGNGTRLTVT.

The sample holds a few counts of this clonotype. The chain recombines TRBV7-2 with TRBJ2-3, with 7 bases that match TRBD1. CDR3 size: 13 residues. Germline CDR1 is SGHTA and CDR2 is FQGNSA. J lost 4 bases, V lost 5 bases, and 3 bases had no gene match. CDR3: CASSLRGPDTQYF. For the CDR3, the DNA is TGTGCCAGCAGCCTTAGGGGGCCAGATACGCAGTATTTT. The full variable domain, with the rest looked up from reference TRBV7-2 and TRBJ2-3, is GAGVSQSPSNKVTEKGKDVELRCDPISGHTALYWYRQSLGQGLEFLIYFQGNSAPDKSGLPSDRFSAERTGGSVSTLTIQRTQQEDSAVYLCASSLRGPDTQYFGPGTRLTVL.

This chain connects TRBV5-1 to TRBJ1-5; D perhaps matches TRBD1 (6 bases). This CDR3 has 15 residues. V was clipped by 0 bases and J by 3 bases, with 10 bases between them. Germline assignment: CDR1 SGHRS and CDR2 YFSETQ. This CDR3 is CASSLDGTLNQPQHF. For the CDR3, the DNA is TGCGCCAGCAGCTTGGATGGGACACTCAATCAGCCCCAGCATTTT.

V is TRBV11-2 and J is TRBJ2-1; TRBD1 matches 9 bases. CDR3 size: 19 residues. Germline V gene lookup returns CDR1 SGHAT and CDR2 FQNNGV. Unmatched junction bases numbered 15, after V lost 1 base and J lost 5 bases. DNA of the CDR3: TGTGCCAGCAGCTTAGCCCCCGGGACAGGGTCGTTTTTGCACAATGAGCAGTTCTTC. Translated: CASSLAPGTGSFLHNEQFF.

The V and J genes are TRBV18 and TRBJ2-5; 8 positions agree with TRBD1. CDR1 is KGHSH, CDR2 LQKENI, per germline. This CDR3 region has 16 residues. V trimming: 8 bases; J trimming: 1 base; junction bases outside the gene matches: 12. The CDR3 spells CASRGKDRASQETQYF. CDR3 DNA: TGTGCCAGCAGAGGCAAGGACAGGGCCTCCCAAGAGACCCAGTACTTC. Combining the CDR3 with reference TRBV18 and TRBJ2-5 gives the whole variable domain NAGVMQNPRHLVRRRGQEARLRCSPMKGHSHVYWYRQLPEEGLKFMVYLQKENIIDESGMPKERFSAEFPKEGPSILRIQQVVRGDSAAYFCASRGKDRASQETQYFGPGTRLLVL.

This chain uses TRBV24-1 with TRBJ2-1; TRBD2 is a possible D gene (7 bases). The germline V gene has CDR1 KGHDR and CDR2 SFDVKD. Trimming cost V 9 bases and J 7 bases, with 12 bases left between them. The CDR3 length is 12 residues. The CDR3 bases are TGTGCCACCGGAGGGGGGGGTAATGAGCAGTTCTTC. Amino acid sequence: CATGGGGNEQFF.

This CDR3 is CASSVQRGAGETQYF. CDR3 in DNA: TGTGCCAGCAGCGTCCAGCGGGGGGCAGGGGAGACCCAGTACTTC. V gene TRBV7-3 combines with J gene TRBJ2-5; 9 positions match TRBD2. The CDR3 loop spans 15 amino acids. Germline CDR1 reads SGHTA; CDR2 reads FQGTGA. The V and J ends lost 5 bases and 5 bases, in that order; junction bases with no gene match: 9. The variable domain in full, with the rest retrieved from reference TRBV7-3 and TRBJ2-5, is GAGVSQTPSNKVTEKGKYVELRCDPISGHTALYWYRQSLGQGPEFLIYFQGTGAADDSGLPNDRFFAVRPEGSVSTLKIQRTERGDSAVYLCASSVQRGAGETQYFGPGTRLLVL.